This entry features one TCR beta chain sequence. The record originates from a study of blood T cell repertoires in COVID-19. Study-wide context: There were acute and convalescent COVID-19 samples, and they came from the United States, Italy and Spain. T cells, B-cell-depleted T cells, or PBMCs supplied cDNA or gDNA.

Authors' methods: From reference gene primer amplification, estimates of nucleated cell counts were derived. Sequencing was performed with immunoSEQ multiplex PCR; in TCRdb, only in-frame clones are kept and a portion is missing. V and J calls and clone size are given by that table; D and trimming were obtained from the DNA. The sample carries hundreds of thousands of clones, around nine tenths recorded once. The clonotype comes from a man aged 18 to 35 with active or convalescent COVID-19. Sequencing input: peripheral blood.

The CDR3 DNA sequence: TGTGCCAGCAGTTGGTCGAAACGTGACAAACCCCTCGGCGAGCAGTACTTC. It yields the protein CASSWSKRDKPLGEQYF. V and J are TRBV6-2 or TRBV6-3 and TRBJ2-7; no definite D call. V lost 4 bases and J 6 bases, leaving 25 bases between the germline ends. The germline CDR1 and CDR2 sequences are MNHEY and SVGEGT. CDR3 size: 17 residues.